This TCR beta chain was identified in a study of Ad26.COV2.S vaccination and SARS-CoV-2 variants. Notes on the study in general: Those who received vaccine or placebo ended up with similar non-spike TCR breadth.

For this clone: The antigen remains undetermined.

Profiled with immunoSEQ multiplex PCR; TCRdb holds only in-frame clones, not every one. The repertoire holds roughly 380,000 clones, with 92% as singletons. This TCR came from a human donor who had recovered from COVID-19. The sequences come from peripheral blood, collected after recovery from COVID-19.

CDR3 nucleotide sequence: TGTGCCAGCAGCCAAAACGGGGGGGCTGGCGGGGGGAACAATGAGCAGTTCTTC. Amino acid sequence: CASSQNGGAGGGNNEQFF. The genes are TRBV3-1 (or the pseudogene TRBV3-2) and TRBJ2-1; TRBD2 matches 8 bases. V shed 2 bases and J 5 bases; nucleotides not matched to a gene: 14. Germline-derived CDR1 and CDR2 are LGHDT and YNNKEL (reference sequence). This CDR3 is built from 18 residues.